These 30 T cell receptor beta chains share one sample of origin, sequenced in a study of identical twins. TCRdb used MiXCR to reprocess the 5' RACE reads, holding one entry per CDR3 protein. Counted here are about 700,000 distinct CDR3 sequences, roughly 6% occurring once; the ten biggest clones make up roughly 1.8%. Source material: naive T cells sorted from blood. These receptors were obtained from a man between 18 and 29 years old in good health.

This clonotype has more than one count but fewer than ten. This chain joins TRBV7-2 and TRBJ2-3; TRBD2 agrees at 12 bases. The CDR3 is 17 residues long. V shed 1 base and J 3 bases; nucleotides not matched to a gene: 5. The germline V gene has CDR1 SGHTA and CDR2 FQGNSA. CDR3 DNA: TGTGCCAGCAGCTTAGGACTAGCGGGAGTCTCTACAGATACGCAGTATTTT. Its protein is CASSLGLAGVSTDTQYF.

This clonotype was seen a handful of times. The J gene is TRBJ2-2, the V gene TRBV4-3; D is uncertain. Between the trimmed V and J ends, which lost 1 base and 7 bases, there was a span of 10 bases. Germline loops: CDR1 LGHNA, CDR2 YSLEER. CDR3 length: 14 amino acids. CDR3 bases: TGCGCCAGCAGCCAAGGGAGCGTTGTCGGGGAGCTGTTTTTT. As protein: CASSQGSVVGELFF.

This chain uses TRBV2 with TRBJ2-7; D gene ambiguous. In germline, CDR1 is SNHLY, CDR2 FYNNEI. The CDR3 length is 15 residues. V was trimmed by 5 bases and J by 4 bases, leaving 18 bases between them. Written as DNA, the CDR3 is TGTGCCAGCAGTAAGGGCCAGAGGTTAGGGTACGAGCAGTACGTC. This encodes CASSKGQRLGYEQYV.

The CDR3 DNA reads as TGTGCCAGCAGCTTAGGGCGGCCAGGGCGAAGGGACACTGAAGCTTTCTTT. Its translation: CASSLGRPGRRDTEAFF. The chain combines TRBV7-9 with TRBJ1-1; tentative D call: TRBD1 (5 bases). CDR1 is SEHNR, CDR2 FQNEAQ, per germline (reference sequence). The V end was cut by 1 base, the J end by 3 bases, with 18 bases between. This CDR3 is 17 amino acids long.

This clonotype was observed at least ten times. The rearrangement links TRBV10-3 to TRBJ2-5, with D maybe TRBD1 (5 bases). V was pared by 10 bases and J by 2 bases, with 23 bases between. CDR3 length equals 16 residues. Germline loops: CDR1 ENHRY, CDR2 SYGVKD. CDR3 DNA: TGTGCCACCCAAGGTGTGGGGCCCGACCCACAAGAGACCCAGTACTTC. Translation: CATQGVGPDPQETQYF.

The chain is built from TRBV12-3 or TRBV12-4 and TRBJ2-5, with a tentative D call TRBD2 (6 bases). Trimming stripped 3 bases from V and 0 bases from J, with 11 bases between. This CDR3 comprises 15 residues. Here the CDR3 reads CASSLYGSYQETQYF. The DNA of the CDR3 is TGTGCCAGCAGTTTGTACGGGAGCTACCAAGAGACCCAGTACTTC.

This clonotype was observed many times. The chain joins TRBV5-1 to TRBJ1-1; D unresolved. The CDR3 is 13 amino acids. Deletions cut 1 base from V and 8 bases from J, with 12 bases between. The V gene's germline CDR1 is SGHRS and CDR2 YFSETQ. The CDR3 nucleotides read TGCGCCAGCAGCTTGAATAGGCCAGAAGAAGCTTTCTTT. Its protein is CASSLNRPEEAFF.

The rearrangement links TRBV5-1 to TRBJ2-2; tentatively, D is TRBD1 (6 bases). The CDR3 is made up of 16 amino acids. Germline V gene lookup returns CDR1 SGHRS and CDR2 YFSETQ. The V gene lost 4 bases and the J gene lost 4 bases, with 17 bases spanning the gap. For the CDR3, the DNA is TGCGCCAGCAGCCCCTTGTCAGGGGCTGGCACCGGGGAGCTGTTTTTT. Its translation: CASSPLSGAGTGELFF.

The gene calls are TRBV12-3 or TRBV12-4 and TRBJ2-3; TRBD1 aligns across 9 bases. V shed 5 bases and J 4 bases; nucleotides not matched to a gene: 10. The CDR3 has 16 amino acids. The CDR3: CASSPGQGHVADTQYF. In nucleotides, the CDR3 is TGTGCCAGCAGTCCGGGACAGGGTCATGTTGCAGATACGCAGTATTTT.

This clonotype was seen ten or more times. This chain uses TRBV20-1 with TRBJ2-1, with D possibly TRBD2 on 6 matching bases. Deletions cut 3 bases from V and 5 bases from J, with 14 bases between. CDR1 is DFQATT and CDR2 is SNEGSKA in the germline V gene (reference sequence). This CDR3 is built from 14 residues. The CDR3, as DNA: TGCAGTGCTAGGGGCGGGAAGGGAGACAATGAGCAGTTCTTC. Protein sequence: CSARGGKGDNEQFF.

This clonotype has ten or more counts. The chain is built from TRBV29-1 and TRBJ2-5, with unresolved D. CDR3 size: 15 residues. Looked up from germline, CDR1 is SQVTM and CDR2 is ANQGSEA. V was pared by 7 bases and J by 1 base, with 19 bases between. CDR3 residues: CSGVVDPSTQETQYF. The CDR3 nucleotides read TGCAGCGGGGTGGTGGACCCGAGTACCCAAGAGACCCAGTACTTC.

In this sample, this clonotype turned up many times. The chain has TRBV18 and TRBJ2-7; no reliable D call. Looked up from germline, CDR1 is KGHSH and CDR2 is LQKENI. Between the trimmed V and J ends, which lost 3 bases and 4 bases, there was a span of 10 bases. The CDR3 totals 13 residues. CDR3 sequence (DNA): TGTGCCAGCTCACCTGTTTTTGGTTACGAGCAGTACGTC. Protein: CASSPVFGYEQYV.

In this sample, this clonotype turned up a few times. The chain recombines TRBV15 with TRBJ2-3; D perhaps matches TRBD2 (5 bases). V lost 2 bases and J 5 bases, leaving 8 bases between the germline ends. The CDR3 has 13 residues. CDR1 is LNHNV, CDR2 YYDKDF, per germline (reference sequence). This CDR3 is CATSRSGIDTQYF. CDR3 DNA: TGTGCCACCAGCAGATCGGGGATAGATACGCAGTATTTT.

The rearrangement joins TRBV5-1 to TRBJ2-7, with no clear D. CDR1 and CDR2 (germline): SGHRS, YFSETQ. CDR3 size: 14 residues. Trimming stripped 0 bases from V and 2 bases from J, with 9 bases between. The CDR3 is CASSLEGRAYEQYV. The DNA for the CDR3 is TGCGCCAGCAGCTTGGAAGGCAGAGCCTACGAGCAGTACGTC.

The chain couples TRBV20-1 to TRBJ2-3; 12 positions agree with TRBD2. This CDR3 comprises 14 residues. V lost 5 bases to trimming and J lost 6 bases; unmatched junction nucleotides: 6. CDR1 and CDR2 from the germline V gene are DFQATT and SNEGSKA (reference sequence). CDR3 amino acids: CSASPSGRADTQYF. CDR3 sequence (DNA): TGCAGTGCTTCTCCTAGCGGGAGGGCGGATACGCAGTATTTT.

This sequence joins TRBV9 and TRBJ2-2; TRBD2 matches 9 bases. V was clipped by 0 bases and J by 5 bases; unmatched bases: 2. This CDR3 region has 15 residues. Germline V gives CDR1 SGDLS, CDR2 YYNGEE. As DNA, the CDR3 is TGTGCCAGCAGCGTAGATACTAGCGGGACCGGGGAGCTGTTTTTT. Amino acids: CASSVDTSGTGELFF.

The V and J genes are TRBV6-2 or TRBV6-3 and TRBJ1-1; perhaps TRBD1 as D (5 bases). Germline CDR1 MNHEY, CDR2 SVGEGT. This CDR3 comprises 15 residues. V was cut by 5 bases and J by 0 bases, with 13 bases left in between. The CDR3 DNA follows: TGTGCCAGCAGTGTCGACAGACTATTGAACACTGAAGCTTTCTTT. Its protein product is CASSVDRLLNTEAFF.

The chain is built from TRBV28 and TRBJ2-2; TRBD2 might be the D (7 bases). V lost 5 bases and J lost 2, with 12 bases in between. Germline CDR1 is MDHEN and CDR2 is SYDVKM. The CDR3 covers 15 residues. This chain's CDR3 is CASSRGGRNTGELFF. The CDR3 DNA reads as TGTGCCAGCAGTAGGGGGGGACGAAACACCGGGGAGCTGTTTTTT. The full variable domain, completed using reference TRBV28 and TRBJ2-2, is DVKVTQSSRYLVKRTGEKVFLECVQDMDHENMFWYRQDPGLGLRLIYFSYDVKMKEKGDIPEGYSVSREKKERFSLILESASTNQTSMYLCASSRGGRNTGELFFGEGSRLTVL.

This clonotype has more than one count but fewer than ten. The V and J genes are TRBV20-1 and TRBJ2-1, with D perhaps matching TRBD2 (5 bases). The CDR3 is 14 amino acids. The V end lost 6 bases, the J end lost 2 bases, and 14 bases lay between the germline ends. CDR1 is DFQATT, CDR2 SNEGSKA, per germline (reference sequence). The CDR3: CSAKRAAAYNEQFF. The CDR3 nucleotides are TGCAGTGCCAAGAGGGCAGCGGCCTACAATGAGCAGTTCTTC.

This clonotype turned up a few times. The chain couples TRBV2 to TRBJ2-5, with D possibly matching TRBD2 (5 bases). Trimming removed 3 bases from V and 4 bases from J, with 18 bases in between. The CDR3 length is 16 residues. Germline CDR1 is SNHLY and CDR2 is FYNNEI. Here the CDR3 reads CASSEEDLPTRETQYF. CDR3 DNA sequence: TGTGCCAGCAGTGAGGAGGATCTCCCTACAAGAGAGACCCAGTACTTC. Full variable domain (outside the CDR3, taken from reference TRBV2 and TRBJ2-5): EPEVTQTPSHQVTQMGQEVILRCVPISNHLYFYWYRQILGQKVEFLVSFYNNEISEKSEIFDDQFSVERPDGSNFTLKIRSTKLEDSAMYFCASSEEDLPTRETQYFGPGTRLLVL.

Note on this clonotype: Possible read error: a much larger clone is one base away. The conserved final phenylalanine or tryptophan is absent from the CDR3, which likely points to a read error. The chain links TRBV11-1 to TRBJ1-1, with D hard to call. Germline CDR1 SGHAT, CDR2 FQDESV (reference sequence). The CDR3 extends over 12 amino acids. The V gene lost 8 bases and the J gene lost 8 bases, with 15 bases spanning the gap. The CDR3 DNA is TGTGCCAGCGCCAAACGGGGTCTGGAAGCTTTCCTT. As protein: CASAKRGLEAFL.

This clonotype has more than one count but fewer than ten. The chain is built from TRBV14 and TRBJ2-7, with TRBD2 matching 8 bases. With V trimmed by 3 bases and J by 3 bases, 10 bases remained unmatched. The CDR3 sequence is 16 residues long. Germline loops: CDR1 SGHDN, CDR2 FVKESK. The CDR3 loop reads CASSHIDGRDFYEQYF. CDR3 nucleotides: TGTGCCAGCAGCCATATAGACGGGAGGGATTTCTACGAGCAGTACTTC.

This clonotype was seen more than once but under ten times. The chain couples TRBV14 to TRBJ2-7, with D possibly TRBD2 on 5 matching bases. CDR1 is SGHDN and CDR2 is FVKESK in the germline V gene. The V and J ends lost 3 bases and 6 bases respectively, with 9 bases between them. The length of the CDR3 is 12 residues. CDR3 DNA: TGTGCCAGCAGCCATCCCAGCGGCGAGCAGTACTTC. Encoded protein: CASSHPSGEQYF.

The chain is built from TRBV23-1 and TRBJ2-1, with 7 bases aligning to TRBD2. TRBV23-1 is an ORF, and what it does is uncertain. CDR3 length: 18 amino acids. V dropped 4 bases and J dropped 0; count of bases not matched to a gene: 12. The CDR3 reads CASSLKDASGSSYNEQFF. The CDR3 bases are TGCGCCAGCAGTCTCAAAGACGCTAGCGGCAGCTCCTACAATGAGCAGTTCTTC.

This clonotype was seen ten or more times. This sequence joins TRBV7-9 and TRBJ2-3; D not resolved. The germline gives CDR1 SEHNR, CDR2 FQNEAQ (reference sequence). The CDR3 runs 14 residues. Trimming pared 4 bases from V and 2 bases from J, leaving 10 bases between. This CDR3 reads CASSSPAFTDTQYF. CDR3 in DNA: TGTGCCAGCAGCTCCCCGGCATTCACAGATACGCAGTATTTT. Complete variable domain (other parts from reference TRBV7-9 and TRBJ2-3): DTGVSQNPRHKITKRGQNVTFRCDPISEHNRLYWYRQTLGQGPEFLTYFQNEAQLEKSRLLSDRFSAERPKGSFSTLEIQRTEQGDSAMYLCASSSPAFTDTQYFGPGTRLTVL.

The CDR3 reads CASSSRDSHTGELFF. The CDR3 DNA is TGTGCCAGCAGTTCCCGGGACTCACACACCGGGGAGCTGTTTTTT. The chain employs TRBV12-3 or TRBV12-4 and TRBJ2-2; D is possibly TRBD2 (6 bases). Between the trimmed V and J ends, which lost 4 bases and 3 bases, there was a span of 12 bases. This CDR3 has 15 residues.

Regarding this clonotype: With a much larger clone just one base away, this may be a read error. The V and J genes are TRBV12-3 or TRBV12-4 and TRBJ1-1; TRBD1 is a possible D gene (5 bases). The CDR3 totals 14 residues. CDR3 nucleotides: TGTGCCGGCAGTTTAGCGGGGACGGGGTCTGAAGCTTTCTTT. The encoded protein is CAGSLAGTGSEAFF.

This clonotype was observed a few times. V gene TRBV18 combines with J gene TRBJ2-3; TRBD2 matches 8 bases. This CDR3 comprises 16 residues. Germline values: CDR1 KGHSH, CDR2 LQKENI. The J segment lost 5 bases and the V segment lost 1 base, leaving 8 bases of the junction unmatched. The CDR3 loop is CASSPLREGQGDTQYF. In nucleotides, the CDR3 is TGTGCCAGCTCACCACTCCGGGAGGGCCAGGGAGATACGCAGTATTTT.

The sample holds many counts of this clonotype. J is TRBJ2-2 and V is TRBV4-3; D tentatively fits TRBD1 or TRBD2 (6 bases each). V dropped 3 bases and J dropped 5 bases, with 10 bases sitting between them. Looked up from germline, CDR1 is LGHNA and CDR2 is YSLEER. The CDR3 is 14 residues long. The CDR3 here is CASSHLGGTGELFF. In DNA, the CDR3 is TGCGCCAGCAGCCACCTAGGGGGGACCGGGGAGCTGTTTTTT.

This clonotype was counted ten times or more. The chain employs TRBV5-4 and TRBJ1-3; D is perhaps TRBD1 (6 bases). V was cut by 3 bases and J by 6 bases, with 10 bases left in between. Germline V gene lookup returns CDR1 SGHNT and CDR2 YYREEE (reference sequence). CDR3 length: 13 amino acids. The CDR3 DNA sequence: TGTGCCAGCAGCTGGGACACAGAAAACACCATATATTTT. Its protein is CASSWDTENTIYF.